Sequencing of this TCR beta chain was carried out in a study of blood T cell repertoires in COVID-19. Libraries were prepared by immunoSEQ multiplex PCR; TCRdb keeps only in-frame clonotypes and omits some of them. The sample consists of some 150,000 clones, roughly 75% of them appearing once. This clone has only one observation. CDR1 MNHEY and CDR2 SVGAGI come from the germline V gene. The V end was cut by 6 bases, the J end by 4 bases, with 15 bases between. The CDR3 consists of 14 residues. Sequenced sample: PBMCs or T cells enriched from blood (not recorded which). The receptor's source is a woman aged 45-60 years who had recovered from COVID-19. The rearrangement uses TRBV6-5 and TRBJ1-2, with D tentatively TRBD1 (6 bases). The DNA of the CDR3 is TGTGCCAGCAGCCGCGACAGGCTGGGCTATGGCTACACCTTC. It is translated as CASSRDRLGYGYTF.